Reported below is one T cell receptor (beta chain). This likely comes from a read error, as the CDR3 has no conserved phenylalanine or tryptophan at its end. The limits of the CDR3 on the DNA are not certain, so only TCRdb's listed CDR3 is given. From RNA, the CDR3 regions of TCR beta chains were amplified and sequenced. First-round RT-PCR with HTBI primers preceded a second-round multiplex PCR. MiXCR, applied by TCRdb to the multiplex PCR reads, yields one record per CDR3 protein. The table lists 45,000 to 60,000 distinct CDR3 sequences, approximately 50% of them singletons. The sample is drawn from a study of Graves' ophthalmopathy and Graves' hyperthyroidism. Germline V gene sequence: CDR1 SGHAT, CDR2 FQNNGV. Both ends counted, the CDR3 spans 8 residues.

This clonotype originated in an adult woman with Graves' ophthalmopathy. Source material: peripheral blood. This chain uses TRBV11-2 with TRBJ2-1; the table's D gene call, TRBD1, was not cross checked with the DNA. CDR3 sequence: CASSRLSG.